The table lists the clone carrying this T cell receptor (beta chain) with many counts. What it recognizes is unknown. The sample belongs to a study of T cells in Graves' hyperthyroidism and ophthalmopathy. Points from the study as a whole: Among clonotypes expanded in thyroid above 0.001, most were also found in blood.

Pregnant or lactating patients were excluded, as were those with uncontrolled infection or other autoimmune disease. Together with thyroid ultrasound, orbital computed tomography, serum thyroxine and TRAb, clinical symptoms were used for diagnoses. Amplified regions were TCR beta CDR3 sequences from RNA transcripts. The HTBI primer set served for first-round RT-PCR of the TCR CDR3. TCRdb processed the multiplex PCR reads anew with MiXCR; each CDR3 protein has one entry. The table lists about 290,000 distinct CDR3 sequences, 13% to 15% of them singletons. The source material was blood. The clonotype originates from a woman aged 45-60 years with Graves' hyperthyroidism that later progressed to Graves' ophthalmopathy.

CDR3 coding DNA: TGTGCCAGCAGCCAAGACAGGGCGGATCAGCCCCAGCATTTT. Encoded protein: CASSQDRADQPQHF. V and J are TRBV12-3 or TRBV12-4 and TRBJ1-5, with 7 bases fitting TRBD1. The CDR3 has 14 residues. V was pared by 6 bases and J by 5 bases, with 7 bases of the junction left unmatched.